A selection of T cell receptor beta chains follows, all from one sample in a study of OX40 agonist ivuxolimab in advanced cancers. Sequencing was performed with immunoSEQ multiplex PCR; in TCRdb, only in-frame clones are kept and a portion is missing. The sample carries 14,000 to 15,000 clones, around four fifths recorded once. The sequencing used CD4+ or CD8+ T cells sorted from blood, collected in a trial of the OX40 agonist ivuxolimab. The receptors derive from an adult with an advanced solid tumor such as melanoma, head and neck, liver or kidney cancer. Each CDR3 is given with its conserved first and last residue. D genes are given only for firm matches. Size values are once, few and many counts, or a class for expanded clones, and some rows have none.

v_gene	j_gene	abundance	d_gene	CDR3nt	CDR3aa
TRBV20-1	TRBJ1-3	once	NA	TGCAGTGCTAGAGTTTCGAGCCAGTTCGTTTTT	CSARVSSQFVF
TRBV29-1	TRBJ2-1	once	NA	TGCAGCGTGGGGGACACAAGATCCTCCTACAATGAGCAGTTCTTC	CSVGDTRSSYNEQFF
TRBV7-9	TRBJ2-2	NA	NA	TGTGCCAGCAAGTCGGGACTGGTTACCGGGGAGCTGTTTTTT	CASKSGLVTGELFF
TRBV6-1	TRBJ2-4	NA	NA	TGTGCCAGCAGTGAAGAATCGGAGGGAGACATTCAGTACTTC	CASSEESEGDIQYF
TRBV7-9	TRBJ1-2	few	NA	TGTGCCAGCAGCCCTTTCCTAGCGATGAACTATGGCTACACCTTC	CASSPFLAMNYGYTF
TRBV5-1	TRBJ2-5	few	TRBD2	TGCGCCAGCAGCGCATGGACTAGCGAGGGGACCCAGTACTTC	CASSAWTSEGTQYF
TRBV7-6	TRBJ1-2	NA	TRBD1	TGTGCCAGCAGCCCCACGACAGGGGGCTCGGGGGGCTACACCTTC	CASSPTTGGSGGYTF
TRBV11-2	TRBJ2-1	NA	NA	TGTGCCAGCAGCTTTTTATTGGACTTAAAAGGCGATGAGCAGTTCTTC	CASSFLLDLKGDEQFF
TRBV7-3	TRBJ1-2	few	NA	TGTGCCAGCAGCTTCGGCCTTACAGGGCACGGCTACACCTTC	CASSFGLTGHGYTF
TRBV6-6	TRBJ2-5	few	NA	TGTGCCAGCAGTTACGATCTGCAAGAGACCCAGTACTTC	CASSYDLQETQYF
TRBV2	TRBJ2-7	few	NA	TGTGCCAGCAGCGAGTGGGACTACGAGCAGTACTTC	CASSEWDYEQYF
TRBV7-6	TRBJ2-7	many	NA	TGTGCCAGCAGCTTAGGACTAGGCTACGAGCAGTACTTC	CASSLGLGYEQYF
TRBV7-8	TRBJ2-1	NA	TRBD2	TGTGCCAGCAGCTTAGCAAGCGGGAGGGCCCATGAGCAGTTCTTC	CASSLASGRAHEQFF
TRBV7-9	TRBJ1-3	NA	NA	TGTGCCAGGGGCTTAGGAAACACCATATATTTT	CARGLGNTIYF
TRBV5-6	TRBJ2-5	NA	NA	TGTGCCAGCAGCTTAGATAGGTCCTCGGAGAGAGGGACCCAGTACTTC	CASSLDRSSERGTQYF
TRBV25-1	TRBJ1-4	NA	TRBD1	TGTGCCAGCAGTCCCGGGACAGGGCTTGAAAAACTGTTTTTT	CASSPGTGLEKLFF
TRBV5-4	TRBJ2-7	NA	NA	TGTGCCAGCAGCTTTGACTCCTACGAGCAGTACTTC	CASSFDSYEQYF
TRBV7-9	TRBJ2-7	NA	NA	TGTGCCAGCAGCCCTACAGTCTACGAGCAGTACTTC	CASSPTVYEQYF
TRBV6-1	TRBJ2-2	NA	NA	TGTGCCAGCAGAACAGGGAGGAGGACCGGGGAGCTGTTTTTT	CASRTGRRTGELFF
TRBV2	TRBJ1-1	NA	NA	TGTGCCAGCACCGGACTCGGGAACACTGAAGCTTTCTTT	CASTGLGNTEAFF
TRBV5-5	TRBJ1-1	NA	TRBD1	TGTGCCAGCAGCTTATGGCAGGGGGATACTGAAGCTTTCTTT	CASSLWQGDTEAFF
TRBV7-9	TRBJ2-7	NA	TRBD2	TGTGCCAGCAGCTACGGGACTAGCGGAAACGAGCAGTACTTC	CASSYGTSGNEQYF
TRBV11-2	TRBJ1-1	NA	NA	TGTGCCAGCAGGGACACTGAAGCTTTCTTT	CASRDTEAFF
TRBV30	TRBJ2-1	once	TRBD2	TGTGCCGGAGAGACTAGCGGGGGGTATAATGAGCAGTTCTTC	CAGETSGGYNEQFF
TRBV7-9	TRBJ2-7	NA	NA	TGTGCCAGCAGCCTGTATTCCGCGCCTGGGTACGAGCAGTACTTC	CASSLYSAPGYEQYF
TRBV6-1	TRBJ1-2	NA	NA	TGTGCCAGCACCCCCCCGGGCAGGGGAAGCTTC	CASTPPGRGSF
TRBV30	TRBJ1-1	NA	NA	TGTGCCTGGAGTGTTATGGGTGGTGAAGCTTTCTTT	CAWSVMGGEAFF
TRBV29-1	TRBJ2-6	few	TRBD1	TGCAGCGGTTTAGGACAGGCCCCCTCTGGGGCCAACGTCCTGACTTTC	CSGLGQAPSGANVLTF
TRBV5-8	TRBJ1-6	NA	NA	TGTGCCAGCAGTAAGCCGGGACGGTATAATTCACCCCTCCACTTT	CASSKPGRYNSPLHF
TRBV13	TRBJ2-3	NA	NA	TGTGCCAGCAGCTTAGGGGGACCTAGCACAGATACGCAGTATTTT	CASSLGGPSTDTQYF
TRBV10-1	TRBJ1-2	NA	NA	TGCGCCAGCAGTGAGTCGGTCGGCGCCTATGGCTACACCTTC	CASSESVGAYGYTF
TRBV15	TRBJ1-2	few	NA	TGTGCCACCAGCAGAGAGGCGGGCGGCAGCTATGGCTACACCTTC	CATSREAGGSYGYTF
TRBV6-6	TRBJ2-2	NA	NA	TGTGCCAGCAGTGCTCTAGGCCCGAACACCGGGGAGCTGTTTTTT	CASSALGPNTGELFF
TRBV2	TRBJ2-1	NA	NA	TGTGCCAGCTTGAGTAGCAGTTACAATGAGCAGTTCTTC	CASLSSSYNEQFF
TRBV5-6	TRBJ2-1	once	TRBD1	TGTGCCAGCAGCCTAGGACAGGGGTCCTACAATGAGCAGTTCTTC	CASSLGQGSYNEQFF
TRBV5-1	TRBJ2-2	NA	NA	TGCGCCAGCAGCGAGAACACCGGGGAGCTGTTTTTT	CASSENTGELFF
TRBV21-1	TRBJ1-1	NA	NA	TGTGCCAGCAGCCCGACAGGGGAGGACACTGAAGCTTTCTTT	CASSPTGEDTEAFF
TRBV28	TRBJ1-5	few	NA	TGTGCCAGCAGTTCCCCAACACGTAGCAATCAGCCCCAGCATTTT	CASSSPTRSNQPQHF
TRBV6-6	TRBJ2-2	NA	NA	TGTGCCAGCAGTTACTCGAGGAACACCGGGGAGCTGTTTTTT	CASSYSRNTGELFF
TRBV12-2	TRBJ1-1	NA	NA	TGTGCAAGTCGCTTAAGGAGTGGACCCTCTGAAGCTTTCTTT	CASRLRSGPSEAFF
TRBV6-6	TRBJ2-5	NA	NA	TGTGCCAGCAGGTCTACACTACAGGGTTTTAAAGAGACCCAGTACTTC	CASRSTLQGFKETQYF
TRBV19	TRBJ2-3	NA	TRBD1	TGTGCCAGTAGCCTGACAGGGGGCGACGCAGATACGCAGTATTTT	CASSLTGGDADTQYF
TRBV15	TRBJ1-5	NA	NA	TGTGCCACCAGCAGAACGAGGAATCAGCCCCAGCATTTT	CATSRTRNQPQHF
TRBV6-4	TRBJ2-3	NA	NA	TGTGCCAGCAGTGACTCAGGGTTAGATACGCAGTATTTT	CASSDSGLDTQYF
TRBV29-1	TRBJ2-1	once	TRBD2	TGCAGCGTTGAAACCTGGGCTAGCGGGAGTCTCGATGAGCAGTTCTTC	CSVETWASGSLDEQFF
TRBV5-3	TRBJ1-5	NA	NA	TGTGCCAGAAGCTTGGGAAGGCCCCAGCCCCAGCATTTT	CARSLGRPQPQHF
TRBV28	TRBJ2-1	medium-sized	TRBD2	TGTGCCAGCAGTTTGGGGACTAGTCTGTTCTTC	CASSLGTSLFF
TRBV13	TRBJ2-7	NA	TRBD2	TGTGCCAGCAGCTTAGGAGCGGGAGGTTCGGGGGAGCAGTACTTC	CASSLGAGGSGEQYF
TRBV28	TRBJ1-3	NA	NA	TGTGCCAGCAGCGACGGGCCGGACCGAGAAAAGGACTCTGGAAACACCATATATTTT	CASSDGPDREKDSGNTIYF
TRBV4-1	TRBJ2-6	NA	NA	TGCGCCAGCAGCTCTCCGGGGGCCAACGTCCTGACTTTC	CASSSPGANVLTF